One and the same sample provided the 28 T cell receptor beta chains below, sequenced in a study of T cells after yellow fever vaccination. TCRdb fed the 5' RACE reads into MiXCR, producing one record per CDR3 protein. Counted here are 250,000 to 400,000 distinct CDR3 sequences, over 3.5% occurring once; the ten biggest clones make up roughly 21%. Specimen: PBMCs, collected 15 days after the yellow fever booster vaccination. All receptors derive from a man aged 18-30 years who received the YFV17D yellow fever vaccine.

The chain combines TRBV12-3 or TRBV12-4 with TRBJ2-5; 11 bases align to TRBD1. The CDR3 runs to 15 residues. V shed 2 bases and J 4 bases; nucleotides not matched to a gene: 3. The CDR3 nucleotides read TGTGCCAGCAGTTTAAGGACAGGGGGCGCAGAGACCCAGTACTTC. Translating it yields CASSLRTGGAETQYF.

This clonotype occurred a few times. The genes are TRBV9 and TRBJ1-6; D gene uncertain. CDR1 and CDR2 from the germline V gene are SGDLS and YYNGEE. The CDR3 has 16 amino acids. Trimming pared 0 bases from V and 5 bases from J, leaving 12 bases between. CDR3 sequence (DNA): TGTGCCAGCAGCGTAGATAGGACGGTTAATAATTCACCCCTCCACTTT. It codes for CASSVDRTVNNSPLHF.

This clonotype was counted ten times or more. The V and J genes are TRBV20-1 and TRBJ2-5, with D maybe TRBD1 (5 bases). The CDR3 is 17 amino acids. Germline values: CDR1 DFQATT, CDR2 SNEGSKA (reference sequence). The V gene lost 1 base and the J gene lost 2 bases, with 20 bases spanning the gap. The CDR3 spells CSARVPSWTMKQETQYF. Written as DNA, the CDR3 is TGCAGTGCTAGAGTTCCCAGCTGGACAATGAAACAAGAGACCCAGTACTTC.

In its sample, this clonotype was seen many times. The gene calls are TRBV7-2 and TRBJ1-2; TRBD1 matches 10 bases. Germline V gene data show CDR1 as SGHTA and CDR2 as FQGNSA. CDR3 length equals 15 residues. Unmatched junction bases numbered 11, after V lost 5 bases and J lost 8 bases. CDR3 amino acids: CASSLMGQGIGGYTF. CDR3 nucleotides: TGTGCCAGCAGCCTAATGGGACAGGGGATTGGAGGCTACACCTTC.

This clonotype was seen a few times. The chain combines TRBV5-4 with TRBJ2-3; no reliable D call. Trimming shortened V by 4 bases and J by 1 base, and 10 bases separated the two germline ends. The germline gives CDR1 SGHNT, CDR2 YYREEE (reference sequence). The CDR3 consists of 14 residues. CDR3 in DNA: TGTGCCAGCAGCCCCGGGTACGGCACAGATACGCAGTATTTT. Protein product: CASSPGYGTDTQYF.

The chain has TRBV5-4 and TRBJ2-3; 12 bases are a match to TRBD2. The CDR3 spans 17 residues. Unmatched junction bases numbered 8, after V lost 0 bases and J lost 6 bases. Germline V gives CDR1 SGHNT, CDR2 YYREEE (reference sequence). In DNA form, the CDR3 reads TGTGCCAGCAGCTTGGTCCCTAGCGGGGGGGCTGGGGATACGCAGTATTTT. Its translation: CASSLVPSGGAGDTQYF.

This clonotype was seen ten or more times. The chain recombines TRBV5-1 with TRBJ2-2; unclear D gene. CDR1 and CDR2 from the germline V gene are SGHRS and YFSETQ. There are 15 residues in the CDR3. The V end lost 4 bases, the J end lost 4 bases, and 14 bases lay between the germline ends. The CDR3, as DNA: TGCGCCAGCAGCCGCGATAGAACCATCACCGGGGAGCTGTTTTTT. This translates into CASSRDRTITGELFF.

This rearrangement joins TRBV19 to TRBJ2-2; no reliable D call. Trimming removed 7 bases from V and 4 bases from J, with 7 bases in between. The CDR3 runs to 12 residues. The germline V gene has CDR1 LNHDA and CDR2 SQIVND (reference sequence). CDR3 nucleotides: TGTGCCAGTACTCGTGCCACCGGGGAGCTGTTTTTT. Protein: CASTRATGELFF.

This clonotype appeared many times. The chain combines TRBV27 with TRBJ2-7; a possible D gene is TRBD2 (6 bases). CDR1 and CDR2 (germline): MNHEY, SMNVEV (reference sequence). This CDR3 is 12 amino acids long. Trimming stripped 3 bases from V and 5 bases from J, with 8 bases between. This CDR3 is CASSFPGDEQYF. The CDR3 DNA follows: TGTGCCAGCAGTTTCCCGGGGGACGAGCAGTACTTC.

J is TRBJ1-3 and V is TRBV7-2; unclear D gene. CDR1 and CDR2 (germline): SGHTA, FQGNSA. Deletions cut 3 bases from V and 1 base from J, with 7 bases between. CDR3 length: 14 amino acids. DNA of the CDR3: TGTGCCAGCAGCTTGAGGAGATCTGGAAACACCATATATTTT. Its translation: CASSLRRSGNTIYF.

Many counts were recorded for this clonotype. This sequence joins TRBV3-1 and TRBJ2-2; perhaps TRBD2 as D (6 bases). Trimming cost V 4 bases and J 5 bases, with 17 bases left between them. The CDR3 contains 16 residues. CDR1 and CDR2 from the germline V gene are LGHDT and YNNKEL (reference sequence). This CDR3 reads CASSPPGEPGTGELFF. The CDR3 coding sequence is TGTGCCAGCAGCCCCCCGGGGGAGCCCGGGACCGGGGAGCTGTTTTTT.

This clonotype was counted many times. V gene TRBV20-1 combines with J gene TRBJ2-5, with TRBD2 matching over 9 bases. With 2 bases clipped from V and 7 bases from J, the junction kept 8 bases outside the gene matches. Germline V gene data show CDR1 as DFQATT and CDR2 as SNEGSKA (reference sequence). The CDR3 is 14 residues long. CDR3 sequence: CSARRTSGLGTQYF. For the CDR3, the DNA is TGCAGTGCTAGACGTACTAGCGGGCTAGGGACCCAGTACTTC.

This clonotype was observed at least ten times. The rearrangement joins TRBV6-5 to TRBJ1-2; weak D call: TRBD1 (6 bases). Trimming cost V 2 bases and J 2 bases, with 12 bases left between them. From germline, CDR1 is MNHEY and CDR2 SVGAGI. The CDR3 runs to 15 residues. The CDR3 region is CASSYGGEGNYGYTF. The DNA for the CDR3 is TGTGCCAGCAGTTACGGGGGCGAGGGAAACTATGGCTACACCTTC.

The sample holds a few counts of this clonotype. The chain links TRBV15 to TRBJ2-7, with unresolved D. CDR3 length: 12 residues. The germline CDR1 and CDR2 sequences are LNHNV and YYDKDF (reference sequence). Trimming removed 10 bases from V and 0 bases from J, with 10 bases in between. The CDR3 DNA reads as TGTGCCATCGGCGAAGGCTCCTACGAGCAGTACTTC. Translation: CAIGEGSYEQYF.

This clonotype was found many times. The rearrangement joins TRBV20-1 to TRBJ1-4; 10 bases fit TRBD1. Germline values: CDR1 DFQATT, CDR2 SNEGSKA (reference sequence). CDR3 size: 14 residues. The ends lost 5 bases at V and 10 bases at J; junction bases unmatched: 10. Written as DNA, the CDR3 is TGCAGTGCTTTCCGGACAGGGGGTTATGGAAAACTGTTTTTT. Its protein product is CSAFRTGGYGKLFF.

This clonotype came up many times. V is TRBV6-2 or TRBV6-3 and J is TRBJ2-7; no clear D gene. The CDR3 extends over 14 amino acids. Germline V lookup: CDR1 MNHEY, CDR2 SVGEGT. The V end was cut by 8 bases, the J end by 4 bases, with 18 bases between. The CDR3 loop reads CASHRATSNYEQYV. For the CDR3, the DNA is TGTGCCAGCCATAGGGCGACATCGAATTACGAGCAGTACGTC.

In its sample, this clonotype was seen many times. This rearrangement joins TRBV27 to TRBJ2-2; D could derive from TRBD1 or TRBD2 (6 bases each). The CDR3 is made up of 14 amino acids. Germline CDR1 and CDR2: MNHEY and SMNVEV (reference sequence). V lost 3 bases to trimming and J lost 6 bases, with 11 bases between them. CDR3 in DNA: TGTGCCAGCAGTTTCGGGGGCGGCCCCGGGGAGCTGTTTTTT. Translated: CASSFGGGPGELFF.

This clonotype was observed at least ten times. This chain connects TRBV7-2 to TRBJ1-3; a possible D gene is TRBD1 (6 bases). Germline V gene data show CDR1 as SGHTA and CDR2 as FQGNSA. V gave up 1 base and J gave up 2 bases, with 6 bases separating them. This CDR3 has 14 residues. The CDR3 spells CASSLDRAGNTIYF. The CDR3 coding sequence is TGTGCCAGCAGCTTAGACAGGGCTGGAAACACCATATATTTT. The full variable domain, completed using reference TRBV7-2 and TRBJ1-3, is GAGVSQSPSNKVTEKGKDVELRCDPISGHTALYWYRQSLGQGLEFLIYFQGNSAPDKSGLPSDRFSAERTGGSVSTLTIQRTQQEDSAVYLCASSLDRAGNTIYFGEGSWLTVV.

This chain uses TRBV30 with TRBJ2-7; possible D gene TRBD1, 8 bases. Germline V gene lookup returns CDR1 GTSNPN and CDR2 SVGIG (reference sequence). V lost 1 base and J 6 bases, leaving 13 bases between the germline ends. This CDR3 region has 13 residues. CDR3 sequence: CAWSAQGGIEQYF. The CDR3 DNA reads TGTGCCTGGAGTGCACAGGGGGGGATCGAGCAGTACTTC.

The genes are TRBV3-1 and TRBJ1-5; 7 bases align to TRBD1. The length of the CDR3 is 17 residues. CDR1 and CDR2 (germline): LGHDT, YNNKEL (reference sequence). The J segment lost 4 bases and the V segment lost 6 bases, leaving 15 bases of the junction unmatched. The CDR3 nucleotides read TGTGCCAGCAGTCCGCAACAGGGGAAGGGCGGGAATCAGCCCCAGCATTTT. Translated, it gives CASSPQQGKGGNQPQHF.

This clonotype was recorded at least ten times. The V gene is TRBV10-3, the J gene TRBJ1-1; maybe TRBD1 (6 bases). CDR1 ENHRY and CDR2 SYGVKD come from the germline V gene. Trimming stripped 11 bases from V and 6 bases from J, with 22 bases between. The CDR3 extends over 14 amino acids. The CDR3 protein is CAVAGTSSGAEAFF. In nucleotides, the CDR3 is TGTGCCGTTGCCGGGACATCCTCAGGCGCTGAAGCTTTCTTT.

This clonotype was picked up many times. The chain combines TRBV4-1 with TRBJ1-3; no firm D call. V lost 1 base to trimming and J lost 5 bases, with 9 bases between them. Per the germline V gene, CDR1 is MGHRA and CDR2 is YSYEKL. The CDR3 covers 14 residues. CDR3 loop: CASSQGQPRNTIYF. CDR3 in DNA: TGCGCCAGCAGCCAAGGCCAGCCAAGAAACACCATATATTTT.

This clonotype was recorded many times. V gene TRBV5-1 combines with J gene TRBJ1-1; D gene unclear. CDR1 is SGHRS and CDR2 is YFSETQ in the germline V gene. This CDR3 comprises 11 residues. V shed 7 bases and J shed 2 bases, with 6 bases lying between them. CDR3 protein: CASGDNTEAFF. The CDR3 bases are TGCGCCAGCGGGGATAACACTGAAGCTTTCTTT. The complete variable domain, with remaining parts taken from reference TRBV5-1 and TRBJ1-1, reads KAGVTQTPRYLIKTRGQQVTLSCSPISGHRSVSWYQQTPGQGLQFLFEYFSETQRNKGNFPGRFSGRQFSNSRSEMNVSTLELGDSALYLCASGDNTEAFFGQGTRLTVV.

The chain combines TRBV4-1 with TRBJ2-7; D possibly corresponds to TRBD2 (5 bases). The CDR3 loop spans 14 amino acids. Between the trimmed V and J ends, which lost 4 bases and 1 base, there was a span of 11 bases. In germline, CDR1 is MGHRA, CDR2 YSYEKL. CDR3 residues: CASSPSAGSYEQYV. The DNA of the CDR3 is TGCGCCAGCAGCCCTTCGGCGGGTTCCTACGAGCAGTACGTC.

This clonotype was detected ten times or more. V gene TRBV7-2 combines with J gene TRBJ1-6; D remains ambiguous. There are 12 residues in the CDR3. Looked up from germline, CDR1 is SGHTA and CDR2 is FQGNSA. The germline V and J ends were trimmed by 2 bases and 9 bases, with 5 bases remaining between them. The CDR3 is CASSLRGSPLHF. The DNA of the CDR3 is TGTGCCAGCAGCTTAAGAGGTTCACCCCTCCACTTT. The variable domain in full, with the rest retrieved from reference TRBV7-2 and TRBJ1-6, is GAGVSQSPSNKVTEKGKDVELRCDPISGHTALYWYRQSLGQGLEFLIYFQGNSAPDKSGLPSDRFSAERTGGSVSTLTIQRTQQEDSAVYLCASSLRGSPLHFGNGTRLTVT.

This clonotype was observed at least ten times. V gene TRBV15 combines with J gene TRBJ2-3; 10 bases fit TRBD2. V was pared by 0 bases and J by 4 bases, with 7 bases of the junction left unmatched. Germline CDR1 and CDR2: LNHNV and YYDKDF (reference sequence). CDR3 size: 17 residues. For the CDR3, the DNA is TGTGCCACCAGCAGAGATCCAGCGGGGGGGCCCGCAGATACGCAGTATTTT. Its protein is CATSRDPAGGPADTQYF.

This clonotype occurred many times. This chain connects TRBV20-1 to TRBJ2-1, with 9 positions matching TRBD2. The germline gives CDR1 DFQATT, CDR2 SNEGSKA (reference sequence). The CDR3 spans 13 residues. V trimming: 1 base; J trimming: 7 bases; junction bases outside the gene matches: 2. The CDR3 loop is CSARVLAGNEQFF. DNA of the CDR3: TGCAGTGCTAGAGTCCTAGCGGGGAATGAGCAGTTCTTC.

The chain uses TRBV9 and TRBJ1-2; D possibly corresponds to TRBD1 (5 bases). The germline CDR1 and CDR2 sequences are SGDLS and YYNGEE. The CDR3 extends over 15 amino acids. The V end was cut by 0 bases, the J end by 8 bases, with 17 bases between. CDR3 loop: CASSVEVKGRKGYTF. DNA for the CDR3: TGTGCCAGCAGCGTAGAGGTGAAGGGGCGCAAAGGCTACACCTTC.